These 17 T cell receptor beta chains originate from one sample sequenced in a study of B cell selection in AIRE deficiency. TCRdb's copy holds only in-frame clones and misses some; the assay was immunoSEQ multiplex PCR. The sample carries 22,000 or so clones, roughly 97% recorded once. Conventional CD4 T cells were sorted as CD4+CD127+ cells. Sequenced sample: conventional CD4+ T cells sorted from PBMCs. The receptor source for this set is a human donor with AIRE deficiency.

The chain joins TRBV6-5 to TRBJ1-1; the match to TRBD1 covers 7 bases. Unmatched junction bases numbered 5, after V lost 4 bases and J lost 3 bases. In germline, CDR1 is MNHEY, CDR2 SVGAGI. The CDR3 spans 14 residues. The CDR3 reads CASSSHDRDTEAFF. The CDR3 DNA reads TGTGCCAGCAGTTCTCACGACAGGGACACTGAAGCTTTCTTT.

V usage is TRBV5-5 and J usage is TRBJ1-1; the D gene is possibly TRBD1 (5 bases). V lost 6 bases and J 0 bases, leaving 15 bases between the germline ends. This CDR3 contains 15 residues. Per germline, CDR1 SGHKS and CDR2 YYEKEE (reference sequence). CDR3 protein: CASTPGTGLNTEAFF. CDR3 DNA sequence: TGTGCCAGCACCCCTGGAACAGGCCTGAACACTGAAGCTTTCTTT.

J is TRBJ1-1 and V is TRBV29-1; the D is unclear. Germline values: CDR1 SQVTM, CDR2 ANQGSEA. The CDR3 contains 17 residues. This CDR3 is CSVVYGLVPLVNTEAFF. The CDR3 coding sequence is TGCAGTGTGGTGTACGGGTTAGTCCCCCTGGTGAACACTGAAGCTTTCTTT.

The gene calls are TRBV5-3 and TRBJ2-1; 12 bases map to TRBD2. TRBV5-3 has ORF status, its function being uncertain. Trimming took 1 base from V and 8 from J; bases not matched to a gene: 13. The CDR3 contains 18 residues. The CDR3 sequence: CARSLTQETSGSGDEQFF. CDR3 sequence (DNA): TGTGCCAGAAGCTTGACACAGGAGACTAGCGGGAGTGGGGATGAGCAGTTCTTC.

The gene calls are TRBV6-1 and TRBJ1-2, with a possible D match to TRBD1 (6 bases). Germline V lookup: CDR1 MNHNS, CDR2 SASEGT. There are 13 residues in the CDR3. The V end lost 2 bases, the J end lost 4 bases, and 8 bases lay between the germline ends. CDR3 DNA sequence: TGTGCCAGCAGTGAATGGACAGCCTATGGCTACACCTTC. Amino acid sequence: CASSEWTAYGYTF.

This chain uses TRBV2 with TRBJ2-7, with D unclear. Trimming cost V 8 bases and J 3 bases, with 14 bases left between them. Germline assignment: CDR1 SNHLY and CDR2 FYNNEI. The CDR3 has 13 residues. The CDR3 DNA is TGTGCCAGCGTCGCAGAGGCAGGCTACGAGCAGTACTTC. Translating gives CASVAEAGYEQYF.

The chain couples TRBV6-6 to TRBJ2-3; D remains unclear. Germline CDR1 reads MNHNY; CDR2 reads SVGAGI (reference sequence). V shed 1 base and J shed 3 bases, with 11 bases lying between them. This CDR3 spans 15 amino acids. DNA for the CDR3: TGTGCCAGCAGTTACTTCGGTCTTTCTACAGATACGCAGTATTTT. Translation gives CASSYFGLSTDTQYF.

The gene calls are TRBV7-2 and TRBJ2-5; D is uncertain. Germline CDR1 and CDR2: SGHTA and FQGNSA. V lost 5 bases and J 2 bases, leaving 9 bases between the germline ends. The CDR3 is 13 residues long. The CDR3 DNA reads as TGTGCCAGCAGCCGCCGGTTACAAGAGACCCAGTACTTC. Amino acid sequence: CASSRRLQETQYF. Using reference TRBV7-2 and TRBJ2-5 for the parts outside the CDR3, the full variable domain is GAGVSQSPSNKVTEKGKDVELRCDPISGHTALYWYRQSLGQGLEFLIYFQGNSAPDKSGLPSDRFSAERTGGSVSTLTIQRTQQEDSAVYLCASSRRLQETQYFGPGTRLLVL.

V is TRBV7-9 and J is TRBJ1-2; no clear D. The germline CDR1 and CDR2 sequences are SEHNR and FQNEAQ (reference sequence). V shed 2 bases and J shed 5 bases, with 15 bases lying between them. The CDR3 consists of 15 residues. This CDR3 is CASSLLQVAPYGYTF. The CDR3 region has the DNA TGTGCCAGCAGCTTACTGCAAGTAGCTCCTTATGGCTACACCTTC.

The rearrangement joins TRBV14 to TRBJ1-2; D unclear. Deletions cut 1 base from V and 3 bases from J, with 9 bases between. The CDR3 spans 14 residues. The germline V gene encodes CDR1 SGHDN and CDR2 FVKESK. CDR3 amino acids: CASSQVPLDYGYTF. The CDR3 DNA follows: TGTGCCAGCAGCCAAGTTCCTCTAGACTATGGCTACACCTTC.

The gene calls are TRBV5-8 and TRBJ1-5, with unresolved D. Per germline, CDR1 SGHTS and CDR2 YDEGEE. Between the trimmed V and J ends, which lost 4 bases and 6 bases, there was a span of 17 bases. This CDR3 region has 15 residues. Written as DNA, the CDR3 is TGTGCCAGCAGCCATGCTCCGGCTACGGGTCAGCCCCAGCATTTT. This sequence encodes CASSHAPATGQPQHF. The full variable domain, its missing parts supplied by reference TRBV5-8 and TRBJ1-5, is EAGVTQSPTHLIKTRGQQATLRCSPISGHTSVYWYQQALGLGLQFLLWYDEGEERNRGNFPPRFSGRQFPNYSSELNVNALELEDSALYLCASSHAPATGQPQHFGDGTRLSIL.

This rearrangement joins TRBV5-1 to TRBJ1-1, with D possibly being TRBD1 (5 bases). V lost 4 bases, J lost 3 bases, and 10 bases lay in between. This CDR3 region has 13 residues. The germline V gene has CDR1 SGHRS and CDR2 YFSETQ. The CDR3 DNA is TGCGCCAGCAGCGGGGGGTGGGACACTGAAGCTTTCTTT. Translating it yields CASSGGWDTEAFF.

V and J are TRBV10-3 and TRBJ1-4, with no clear D. CDR3 size: 13 residues. Trimming stripped 6 bases from V and 6 bases from J, with 11 bases between. Germline V lookup: CDR1 ENHRY, CDR2 SYGVKD. The CDR3 sequence: CAIRVREDEKLFF. The CDR3 bases are TGTGCCATCAGGGTCCGGGAGGATGAAAAACTGTTTTTT.

This clone was counted a single time. The CDR3 loop reads CASSSRTSGGARETQYF. The CDR3 nucleotides are TGTGCCAGCAGTTCCCGGACTAGCGGGGGGGCCCGGGAGACCCAGTACTTC. V gene TRBV2 combines with J gene TRBJ2-5; the match to TRBD2 covers 15 bases. This CDR3 region has 17 residues. Germline V CDR1 and CDR2: SNHLY, FYNNEI. J lost 5 bases, V lost 5 bases, and 9 bases had no gene match.

CDR3 DNA sequence: TGCGCGGGAGGGAACACCGGGGAGCTGTTTTTT. Protein: CAGGNTGELFF. J is TRBJ2-2 and V is TRBV20-1; 8 bases align to TRBD2. Germline CDR1 and CDR2: DFQATT and SNEGSKA (reference sequence). CDR3 length equals 11 residues.

The rearrangement uses TRBV25-1 and TRBJ2-1; 11 bases fit TRBD2. Germline-derived CDR1 and CDR2 are MGHDK and SYGVNS. The CDR3 has 15 residues. V gave up 6 bases and J gave up 3 bases; unmatched junction bases: 4. The CDR3 sequence: CASSVSGRVYNEQFF. The CDR3 DNA reads as TGTGCCAGCAGCGTTAGCGGGAGGGTCTACAATGAGCAGTTCTTC. Full variable domain (rest looked up from reference TRBV25-1 and TRBJ2-1): EADIYQTPRYLVIGTGKKITLECSQTMGHDKMYWYQQDPGMELHLIHYSYGVNSTEKGDLSSESTVSRIRTEHFPLTLESARPSHTSQYLCASSVSGRVYNEQFFGPGTRLTVL.

The chain joins TRBV5-8 to TRBJ1-6; D unresolved. The germline V and J ends were trimmed by 1 base and 0 bases, with 5 bases remaining between them. CDR3 length equals 15 residues. Germline V CDR1 and CDR2: SGHTS, YDEGEE. The CDR3 loop reads CASSLLSSYNSPLHF. CDR3 bases: TGTGCCAGCAGCTTGCTAAGCTCCTATAATTCACCCCTCCACTTT. The entire variable domain, with the rest obtained from reference TRBV5-8 and TRBJ1-6, is as follows: EAGVTQSPTHLIKTRGQQATLRCSPISGHTSVYWYQQALGLGLQFLLWYDEGEERNRGNFPPRFSGRQFPNYSSELNVNALELEDSALYLCASSLLSSYNSPLHFGNGTRLTVT.